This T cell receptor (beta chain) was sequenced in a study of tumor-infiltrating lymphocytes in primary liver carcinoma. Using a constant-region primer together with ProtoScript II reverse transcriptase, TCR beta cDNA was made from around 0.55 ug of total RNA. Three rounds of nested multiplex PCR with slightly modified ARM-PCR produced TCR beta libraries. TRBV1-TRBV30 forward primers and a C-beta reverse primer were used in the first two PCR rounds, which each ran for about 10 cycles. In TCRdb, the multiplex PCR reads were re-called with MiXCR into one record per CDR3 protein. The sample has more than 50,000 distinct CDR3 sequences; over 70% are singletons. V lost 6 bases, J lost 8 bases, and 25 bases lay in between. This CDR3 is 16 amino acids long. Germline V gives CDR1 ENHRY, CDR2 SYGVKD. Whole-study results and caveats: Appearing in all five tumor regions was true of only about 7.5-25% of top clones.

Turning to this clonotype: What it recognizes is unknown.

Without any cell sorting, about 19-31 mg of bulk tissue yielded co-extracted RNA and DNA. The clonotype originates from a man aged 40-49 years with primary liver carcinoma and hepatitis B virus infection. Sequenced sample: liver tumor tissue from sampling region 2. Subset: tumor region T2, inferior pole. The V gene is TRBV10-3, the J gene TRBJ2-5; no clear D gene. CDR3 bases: TGTGCCATCAGACCCCCCTTGGGCCAGCCAGTTGACACCCAGTACTTC. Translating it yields CAIRPPLGQPVDTQYF.